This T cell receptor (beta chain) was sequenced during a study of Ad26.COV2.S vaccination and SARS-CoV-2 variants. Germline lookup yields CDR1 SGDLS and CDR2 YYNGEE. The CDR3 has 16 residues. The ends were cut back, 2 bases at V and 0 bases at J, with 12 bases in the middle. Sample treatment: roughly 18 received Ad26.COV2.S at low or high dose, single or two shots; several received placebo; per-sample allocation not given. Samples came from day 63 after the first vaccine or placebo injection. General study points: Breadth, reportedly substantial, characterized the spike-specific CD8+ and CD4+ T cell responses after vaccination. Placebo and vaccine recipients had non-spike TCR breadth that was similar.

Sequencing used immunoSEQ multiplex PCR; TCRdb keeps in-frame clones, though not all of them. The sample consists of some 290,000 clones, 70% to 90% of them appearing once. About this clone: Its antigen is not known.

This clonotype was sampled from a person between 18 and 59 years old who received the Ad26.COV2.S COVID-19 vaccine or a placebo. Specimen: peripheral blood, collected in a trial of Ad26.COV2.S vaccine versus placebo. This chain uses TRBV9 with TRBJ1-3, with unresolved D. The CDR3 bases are TGTGCCAGCAGCGTTAATGAAGACCCCTCTGGAAACACCATATATTTT. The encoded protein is CASSVNEDPSGNTIYF.